This T cell receptor (beta chain) is drawn from a study of T cells after yellow fever vaccination. As TCR cDNA was made by 5'RACE template switching, a universal primer site and UMIs were added. In TCRdb, the 5' RACE reads were re-called with MiXCR into one record per CDR3 protein. The sample has approximately 150,000 distinct CDR3 sequences, around 9.7% seen once. This CDR3 is 17 amino acids long. V dropped 1 base and J dropped 3; count of bases not matched to a gene: 9. Germline CDR1 is MNHEY and CDR2 is SMNVEV (reference sequence). This clonotype was seen repeatedly, ten times or more. The V gene is TRBV27, the J gene TRBJ2-5; 9 positions agree with TRBD2. The sequencing here drew on CD8+ T cells sorted from PBMCs, taken 45 days after the yellow fever booster vaccination. The sequence derives from a man between 18 and 29 years old who received the YFV17D yellow fever vaccine. The CDR3 here is CASSLLGGGAFEETQYF. The CDR3 nucleotides are TGTGCCAGCAGTTTATTGGGCGGGGGGGCTTTCGAAGAGACCCAGTACTTC.